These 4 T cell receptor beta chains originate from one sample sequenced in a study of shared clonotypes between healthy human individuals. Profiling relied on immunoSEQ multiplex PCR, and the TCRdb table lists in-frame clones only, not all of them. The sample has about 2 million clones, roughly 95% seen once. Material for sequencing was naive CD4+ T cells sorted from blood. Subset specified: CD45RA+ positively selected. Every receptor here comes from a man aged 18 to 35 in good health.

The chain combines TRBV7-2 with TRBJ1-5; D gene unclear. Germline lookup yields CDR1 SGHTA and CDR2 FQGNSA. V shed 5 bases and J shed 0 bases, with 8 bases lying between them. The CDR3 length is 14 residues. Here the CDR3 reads CASSPQASNQPQHF. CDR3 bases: TGTGCCAGCAGCCCGCAGGCTAGCAATCAGCCCCAGCATTTT.

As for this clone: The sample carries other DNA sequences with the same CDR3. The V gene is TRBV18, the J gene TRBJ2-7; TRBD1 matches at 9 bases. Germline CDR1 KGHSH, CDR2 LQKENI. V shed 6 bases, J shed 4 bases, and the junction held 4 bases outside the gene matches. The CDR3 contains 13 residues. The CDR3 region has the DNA TGTGCCAGCTCCGCGACAGGGGGGTACGAGCAGTACTTC. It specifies CASSATGGYEQYF.

This CDR3 reads CASSPGTGVYEQYF. CDR3 sequence (DNA): TGCGCCAGCAGCCCCGGGACAGGCGTATACGAGCAGTACTTC. The genes are TRBV5-1 and TRBJ2-7; 8 bases match TRBD1. This CDR3 comprises 14 residues. V shed 4 bases and J 4 bases; nucleotides not matched to a gene: 7. CDR1 is SGHRS, CDR2 YFSETQ, per germline.

CDR3 nucleotides: TGTGCCAGCAGTGACGGGACAGGGGGACCTGAGACCCAGTACTTC. Protein sequence: CASSDGTGGPETQYF. V usage is TRBV2 and J usage is TRBJ2-5; 11 nucleotides match TRBD1. The CDR3 is made up of 15 amino acids. J was trimmed by 5 bases and V by 3 bases; bases with no gene match: 5. CDR1 is SNHLY, CDR2 FYNNEI, per germline.